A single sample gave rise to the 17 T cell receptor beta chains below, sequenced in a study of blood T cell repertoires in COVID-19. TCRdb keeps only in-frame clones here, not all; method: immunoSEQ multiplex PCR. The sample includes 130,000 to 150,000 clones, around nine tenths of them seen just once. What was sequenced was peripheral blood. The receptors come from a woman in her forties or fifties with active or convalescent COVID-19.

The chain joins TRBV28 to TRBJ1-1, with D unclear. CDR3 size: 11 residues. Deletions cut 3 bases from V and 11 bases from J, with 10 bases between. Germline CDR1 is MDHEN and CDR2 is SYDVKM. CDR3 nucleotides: TGTGCCAGCAGTTTCGAGGGTAGGGCTTTCTTT. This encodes CASSFEGRAFF.

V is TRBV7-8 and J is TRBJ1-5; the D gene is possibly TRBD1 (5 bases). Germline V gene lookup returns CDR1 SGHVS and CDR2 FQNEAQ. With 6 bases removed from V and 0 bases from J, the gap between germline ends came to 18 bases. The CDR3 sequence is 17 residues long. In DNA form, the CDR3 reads TGTGCCAGCAGAGGGGAACAGGAAACAAATAGCAATCAGCCCCAGCATTTT. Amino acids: CASRGEQETNSNQPQHF.

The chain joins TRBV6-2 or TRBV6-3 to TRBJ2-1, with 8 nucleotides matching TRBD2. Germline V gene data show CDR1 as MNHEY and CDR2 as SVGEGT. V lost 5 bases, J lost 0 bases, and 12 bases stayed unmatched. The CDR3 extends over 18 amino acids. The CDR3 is CASSPFRAGGRSYNEQFF. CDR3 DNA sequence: TGTGCCAGCAGTCCCTTTCGGGCGGGGGGCCGCTCCTACAATGAGCAGTTCTTC.

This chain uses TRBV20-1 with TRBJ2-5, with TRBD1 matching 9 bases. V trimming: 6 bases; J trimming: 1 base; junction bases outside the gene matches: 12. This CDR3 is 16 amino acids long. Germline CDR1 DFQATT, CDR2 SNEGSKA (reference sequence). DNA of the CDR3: TGCAGTGCCAGTAAATATGGGGACAGGGTCCAAGAGACCCAGTACTTC. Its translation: CSASKYGDRVQETQYF.

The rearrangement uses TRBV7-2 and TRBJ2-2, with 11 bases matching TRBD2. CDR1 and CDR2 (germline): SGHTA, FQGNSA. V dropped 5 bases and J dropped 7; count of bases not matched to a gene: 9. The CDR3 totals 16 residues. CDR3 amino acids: CASSPDSGRAHGELFF. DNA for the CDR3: TGTGCCAGCAGCCCCGATAGCGGGAGGGCCCACGGGGAGCTGTTTTTT.

CDR3 protein: CASSQVPSGSTIQYF. The CDR3 DNA reads TGTGCCAGCAGCCAAGTCCCTAGCGGTTCTACCATTCAGTACTTC. The chain joins TRBV3-1 (or the pseudogene TRBV3-2) to TRBJ2-4; 7 nucleotides match TRBD2. Germline CDR1 reads LGHDT; CDR2 reads YNNKEL (reference sequence). The ends lost 1 base at V and 9 bases at J; junction bases unmatched: 9. This CDR3 comprises 15 residues.

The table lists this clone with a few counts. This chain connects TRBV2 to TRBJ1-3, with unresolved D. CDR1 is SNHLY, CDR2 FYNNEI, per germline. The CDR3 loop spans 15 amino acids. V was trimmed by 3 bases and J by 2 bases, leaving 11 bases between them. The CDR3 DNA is TGTGCCAGCAGTGAGGCCCGAGGCCCTGGAAACACCATATATTTT. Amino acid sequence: CASSEARGPGNTIYF.

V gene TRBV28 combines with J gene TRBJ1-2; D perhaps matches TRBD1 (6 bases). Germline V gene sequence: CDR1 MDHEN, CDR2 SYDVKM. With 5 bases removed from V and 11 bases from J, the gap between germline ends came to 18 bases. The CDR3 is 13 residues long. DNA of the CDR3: TGTGCCAGCAGTCCACTACAGGGCCTCTTGTACACCTTC. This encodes CASSPLQGLLYTF.

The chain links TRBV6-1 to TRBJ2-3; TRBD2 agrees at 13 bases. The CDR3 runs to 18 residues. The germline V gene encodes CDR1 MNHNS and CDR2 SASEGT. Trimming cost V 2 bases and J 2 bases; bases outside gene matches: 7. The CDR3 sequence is CASSEWAGLAGDTDTQYF. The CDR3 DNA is TGTGCCAGCAGTGAATGGGCCGGACTAGCGGGGGACACAGATACGCAGTATTTT.

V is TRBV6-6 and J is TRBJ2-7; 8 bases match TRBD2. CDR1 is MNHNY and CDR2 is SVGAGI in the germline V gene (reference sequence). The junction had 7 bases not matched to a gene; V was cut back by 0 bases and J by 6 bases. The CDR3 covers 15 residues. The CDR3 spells CASSYSGSGIVEQYF. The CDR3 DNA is TGTGCCAGCAGTTACTCGGGTAGCGGGATTGTCGAGCAGTACTTC.

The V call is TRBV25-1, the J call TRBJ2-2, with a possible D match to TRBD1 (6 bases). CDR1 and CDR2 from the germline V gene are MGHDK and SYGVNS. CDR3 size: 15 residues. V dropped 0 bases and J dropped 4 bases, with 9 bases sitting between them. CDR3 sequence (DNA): TGTGCCAGCAGTGAATATACAGGGTTCACCGGGGAGCTGTTTTTT. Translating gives CASSEYTGFTGELFF.

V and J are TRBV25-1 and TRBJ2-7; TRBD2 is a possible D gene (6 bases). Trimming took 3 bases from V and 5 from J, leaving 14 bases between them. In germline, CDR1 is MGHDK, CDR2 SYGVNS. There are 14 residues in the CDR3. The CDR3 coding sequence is TGTGCCAGCAGTGATTTAGGGGAGGTCCACGAGCAGTACTTC. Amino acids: CASSDLGEVHEQYF.

DNA for the CDR3: TGTGCCAGCCCGGGACAGGGGGGTCACGAGCAGTACTTC. Residues: CASPGQGGHEQYF. The chain carries TRBV2 and TRBJ2-7; the match to TRBD1 covers 11 bases. CDR3 length equals 13 residues. The J segment lost 5 bases and the V segment lost 8 bases, leaving 5 bases of the junction unmatched. Germline CDR1 and CDR2: SNHLY and FYNNEI. Using reference TRBV2 and TRBJ2-7 for the parts outside the CDR3, the full variable domain is EPEVTQTPSHQVTQMGQEVILRCVPISNHLYFYWYRQILGQKVEFLVSFYNNEISEKSEIFDDQFSVERPDGSNFTLKIRSTKLEDSAMYFCASPGQGGHEQYFGPGTRLTVT.

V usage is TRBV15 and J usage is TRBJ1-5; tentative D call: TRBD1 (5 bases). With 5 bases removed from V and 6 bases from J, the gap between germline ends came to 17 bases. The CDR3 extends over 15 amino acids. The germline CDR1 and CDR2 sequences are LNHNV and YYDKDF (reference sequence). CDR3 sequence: CATSRTRGVSQPQHF. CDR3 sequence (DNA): TGTGCCACCAGCCGGACTAGGGGTGTGTCTCAGCCCCAGCATTTT.

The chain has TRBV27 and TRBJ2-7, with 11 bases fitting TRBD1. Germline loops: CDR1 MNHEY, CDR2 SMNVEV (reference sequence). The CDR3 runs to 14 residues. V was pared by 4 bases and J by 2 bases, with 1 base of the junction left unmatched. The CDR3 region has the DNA TGTGCCAGCAGTTCGGACAGGGGGCCCTACGAGCAGTACTTC. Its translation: CASSSDRGPYEQYF.

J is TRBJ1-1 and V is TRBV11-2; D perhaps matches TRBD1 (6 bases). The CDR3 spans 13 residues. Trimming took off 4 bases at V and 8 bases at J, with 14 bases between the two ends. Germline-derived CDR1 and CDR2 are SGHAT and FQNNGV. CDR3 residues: CASSSLQGREAFF. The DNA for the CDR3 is TGTGCCAGCAGCTCGCTCCAGGGGCGCGAAGCTTTCTTT.

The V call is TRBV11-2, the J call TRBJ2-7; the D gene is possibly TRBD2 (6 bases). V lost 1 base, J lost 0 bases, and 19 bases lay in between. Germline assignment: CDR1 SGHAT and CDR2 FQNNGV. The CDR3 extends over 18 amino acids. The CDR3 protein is CASSLGLPVRGSSYEQYF. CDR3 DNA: TGTGCCAGCAGCTTAGGGCTCCCCGTGCGGGGAAGCTCCTACGAGCAGTACTTC.